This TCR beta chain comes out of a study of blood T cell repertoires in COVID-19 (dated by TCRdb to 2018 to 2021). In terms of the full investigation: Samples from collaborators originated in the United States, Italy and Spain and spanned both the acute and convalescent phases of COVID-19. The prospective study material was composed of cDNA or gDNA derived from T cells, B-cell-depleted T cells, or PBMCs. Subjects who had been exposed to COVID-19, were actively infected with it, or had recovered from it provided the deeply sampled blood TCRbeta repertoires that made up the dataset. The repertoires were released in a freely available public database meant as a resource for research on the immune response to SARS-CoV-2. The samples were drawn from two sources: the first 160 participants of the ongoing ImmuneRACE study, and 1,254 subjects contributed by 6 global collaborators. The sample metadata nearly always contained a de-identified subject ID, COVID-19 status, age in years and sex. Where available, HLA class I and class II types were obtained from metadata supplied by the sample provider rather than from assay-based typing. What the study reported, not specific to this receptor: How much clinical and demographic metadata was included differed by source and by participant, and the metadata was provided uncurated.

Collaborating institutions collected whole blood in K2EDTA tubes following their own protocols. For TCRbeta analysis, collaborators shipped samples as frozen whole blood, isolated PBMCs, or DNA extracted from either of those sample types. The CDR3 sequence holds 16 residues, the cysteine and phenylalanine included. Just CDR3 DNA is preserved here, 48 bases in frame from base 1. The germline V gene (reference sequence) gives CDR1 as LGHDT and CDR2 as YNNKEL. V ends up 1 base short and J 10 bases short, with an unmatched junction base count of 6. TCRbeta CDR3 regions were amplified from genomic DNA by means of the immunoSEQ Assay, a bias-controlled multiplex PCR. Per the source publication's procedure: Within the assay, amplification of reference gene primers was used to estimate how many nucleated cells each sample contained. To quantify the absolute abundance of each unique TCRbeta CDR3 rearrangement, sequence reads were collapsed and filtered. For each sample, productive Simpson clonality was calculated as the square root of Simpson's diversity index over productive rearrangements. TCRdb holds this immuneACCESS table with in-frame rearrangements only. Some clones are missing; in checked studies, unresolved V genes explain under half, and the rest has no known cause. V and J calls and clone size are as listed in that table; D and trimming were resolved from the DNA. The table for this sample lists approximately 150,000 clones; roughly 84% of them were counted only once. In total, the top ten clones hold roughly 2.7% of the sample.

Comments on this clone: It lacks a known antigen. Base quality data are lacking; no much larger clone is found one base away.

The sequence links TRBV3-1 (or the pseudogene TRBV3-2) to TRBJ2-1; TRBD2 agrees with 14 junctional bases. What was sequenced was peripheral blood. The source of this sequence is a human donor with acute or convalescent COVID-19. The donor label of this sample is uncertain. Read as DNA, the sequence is TGTGCCAGCAGCCAAGGACTGACTAGCGGGAGGGGCGAGCAGTTCTTC. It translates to CASSQGLTSGRGEQFF.